This T cell receptor (beta chain) was profiled in a study of blood T cell repertoires in COVID-19. In the study overall: Both acute and convalescent COVID-19 samples were obtained from the United States, Italy and Spain. The cDNA or gDNA used as material had been derived from T cells, B-cell-depleted T cells, or PBMCs.

Those designated as exposed participants met a COVID-19 case within 2 weeks before study entry. The table came from immunoSEQ multiplex PCR; TCRdb's copy has only in-frame clones and leaves some out. The profile shows around 400,000 clones, 88% of them singletons. This CDR3 is 16 amino acids long. The germline V and J ends were trimmed by 4 bases and 8 bases, with 24 bases remaining between them. Germline values: CDR1 SGHRS, CDR2 YFSETQ. Sequenced material: PBMCs or T cells enriched from blood (not recorded which). V is TRBV5-1 and J is TRBJ1-2; D is perhaps TRBD1 (6 bases). The origin of this receptor is a woman between 18 and 30 years old who had been exposed to COVID-19. The CDR3 coding sequence is TGCGCCAGCAGCCCCAGGGGCGTCAGTCCCGCTGAGGGCTACACCTTC. It specifies CASSPRGVSPAEGYTF.